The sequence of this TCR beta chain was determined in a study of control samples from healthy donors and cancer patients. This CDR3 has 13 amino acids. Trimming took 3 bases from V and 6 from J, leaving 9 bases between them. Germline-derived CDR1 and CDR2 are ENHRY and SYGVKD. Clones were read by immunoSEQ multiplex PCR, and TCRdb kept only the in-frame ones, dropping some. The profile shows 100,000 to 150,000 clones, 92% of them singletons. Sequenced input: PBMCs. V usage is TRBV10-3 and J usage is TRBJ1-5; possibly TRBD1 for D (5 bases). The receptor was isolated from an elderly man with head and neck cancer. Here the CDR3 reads CAISEGAAQPQHF. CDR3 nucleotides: TGTGCCATCAGTGAAGGGGCGGCTCAGCCCCAGCATTTT.